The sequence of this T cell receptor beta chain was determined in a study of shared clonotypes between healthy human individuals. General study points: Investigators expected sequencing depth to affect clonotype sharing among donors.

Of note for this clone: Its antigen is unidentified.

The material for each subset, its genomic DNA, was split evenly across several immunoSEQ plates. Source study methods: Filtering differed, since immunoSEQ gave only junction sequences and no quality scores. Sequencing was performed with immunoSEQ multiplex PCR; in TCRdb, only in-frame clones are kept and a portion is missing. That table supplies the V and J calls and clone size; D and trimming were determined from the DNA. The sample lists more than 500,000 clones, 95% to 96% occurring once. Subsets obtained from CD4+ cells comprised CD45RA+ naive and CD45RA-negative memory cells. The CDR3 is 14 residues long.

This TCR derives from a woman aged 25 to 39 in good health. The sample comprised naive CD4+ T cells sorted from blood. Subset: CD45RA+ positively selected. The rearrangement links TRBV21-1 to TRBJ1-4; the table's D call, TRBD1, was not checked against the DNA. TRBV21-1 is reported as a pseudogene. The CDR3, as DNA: TGTGCCAGCAATAACAGGGGCCAGAATGAAAAACTGTTTTTT. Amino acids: CASNNRGQNEKLFF.